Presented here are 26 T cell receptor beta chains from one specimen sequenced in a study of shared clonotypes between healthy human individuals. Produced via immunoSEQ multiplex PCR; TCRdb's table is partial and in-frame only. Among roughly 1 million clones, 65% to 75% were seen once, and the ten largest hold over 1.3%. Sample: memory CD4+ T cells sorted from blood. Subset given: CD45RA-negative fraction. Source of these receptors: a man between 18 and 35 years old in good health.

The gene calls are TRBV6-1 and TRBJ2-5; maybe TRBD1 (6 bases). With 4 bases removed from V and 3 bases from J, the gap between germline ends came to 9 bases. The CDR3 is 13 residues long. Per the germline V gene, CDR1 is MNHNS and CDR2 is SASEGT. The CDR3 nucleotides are TGTGCCAGCAGTGTCCCAGGGGAAGAGACCCAGTACTTC. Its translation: CASSVPGEETQYF.

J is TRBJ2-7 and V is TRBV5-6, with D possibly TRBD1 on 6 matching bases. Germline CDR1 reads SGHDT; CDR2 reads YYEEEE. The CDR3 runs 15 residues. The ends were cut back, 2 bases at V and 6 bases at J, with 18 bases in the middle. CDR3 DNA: TGTGCCAGCAGCTTTAGCACAGGGAGATCCCCCGAGCAGTACTTC. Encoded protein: CASSFSTGRSPEQYF.

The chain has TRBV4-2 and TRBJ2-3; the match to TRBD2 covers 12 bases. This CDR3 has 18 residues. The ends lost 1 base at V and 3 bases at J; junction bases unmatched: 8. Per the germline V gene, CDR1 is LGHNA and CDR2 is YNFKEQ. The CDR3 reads CASSQAFSSGGATDTQYF. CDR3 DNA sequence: TGTGCCAGCAGCCAAGCGTTTTCTAGCGGGGGGGCAACAGATACGCAGTATTTT.

The CDR3 here is CASSLSLPGGSFGTDTQYF. Written as DNA, the CDR3 is TGTGCCAGCAGCCTCTCATTACCGGGAGGAAGTTTCGGCACAGATACGCAGTATTTT. The gene calls are TRBV7-2 and TRBJ2-3, with TRBD2 matching 7 bases. The CDR3 length is 19 residues. Germline CDR1 reads SGHTA; CDR2 reads FQGNSA. Trimming cost V 5 bases and J 1 base; bases outside gene matches: 18.

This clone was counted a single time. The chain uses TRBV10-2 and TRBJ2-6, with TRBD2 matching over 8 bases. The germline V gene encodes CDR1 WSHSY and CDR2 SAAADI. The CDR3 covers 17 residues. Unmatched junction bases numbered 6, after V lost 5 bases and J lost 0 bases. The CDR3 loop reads CASSLLAGASGANVLTF. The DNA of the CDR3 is TGCGCCAGCAGTCTGCTAGCGGGCGCCTCTGGGGCCAACGTCCTGACTTTC.

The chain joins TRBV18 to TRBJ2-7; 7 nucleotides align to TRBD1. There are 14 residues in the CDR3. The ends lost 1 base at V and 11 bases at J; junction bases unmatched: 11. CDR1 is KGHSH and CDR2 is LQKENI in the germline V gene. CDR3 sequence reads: CASSPRDSHPREYF. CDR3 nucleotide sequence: TGTGCCAGCTCACCACGGGACAGCCACCCTCGGGAGTACTTC. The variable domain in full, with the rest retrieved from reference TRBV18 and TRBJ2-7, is NAGVMQNPRHLVRRRGQEARLRCSPMKGHSHVYWYRQLPEEGLKFMVYLQKENIIDESGMPKERFSAEFPKEGPSILRIQQVVRGDSAAYFCASSPRDSHPREYFGPGTRLTVT.

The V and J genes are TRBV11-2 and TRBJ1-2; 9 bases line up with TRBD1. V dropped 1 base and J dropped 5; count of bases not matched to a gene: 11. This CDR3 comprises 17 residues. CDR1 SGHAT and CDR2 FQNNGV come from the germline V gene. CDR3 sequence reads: CASSLVGTGIFPYGYTF. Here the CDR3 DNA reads TGTGCCAGCAGCTTAGTTGGGACAGGGATTTTTCCTTATGGCTACACCTTC.

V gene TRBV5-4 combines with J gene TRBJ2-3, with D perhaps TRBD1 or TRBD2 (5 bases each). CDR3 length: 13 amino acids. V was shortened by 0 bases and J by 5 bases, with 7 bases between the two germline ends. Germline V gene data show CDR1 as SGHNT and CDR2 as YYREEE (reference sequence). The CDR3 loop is CASSLEGRDTQYF. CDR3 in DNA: TGTGCCAGCAGCTTGGAGGGACGAGATACGCAGTATTTT.

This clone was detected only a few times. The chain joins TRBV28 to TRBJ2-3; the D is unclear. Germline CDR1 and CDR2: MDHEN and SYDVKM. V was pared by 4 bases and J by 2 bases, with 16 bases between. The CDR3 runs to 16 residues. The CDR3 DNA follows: TGTGCCAGCAGTTCCGACTTTACGAGGAACACAGATACGCAGTATTTT. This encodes CASSSDFTRNTDTQYF. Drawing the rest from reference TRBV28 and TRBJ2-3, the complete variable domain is DVKVTQSSRYLVKRTGEKVFLECVQDMDHENMFWYRQDPGLGLRLIYFSYDVKMKEKGDIPEGYSVSREKKERFSLILESASTNQTSMYLCASSSDFTRNTDTQYFGPGTRLTVL.

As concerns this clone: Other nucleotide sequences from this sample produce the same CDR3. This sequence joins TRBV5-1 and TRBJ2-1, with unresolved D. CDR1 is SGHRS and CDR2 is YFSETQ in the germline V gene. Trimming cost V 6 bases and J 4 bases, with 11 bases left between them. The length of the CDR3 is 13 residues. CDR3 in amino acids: CASTDPNYNEQFF. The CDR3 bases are TGCGCCAGCACCGACCCGAATTACAATGAGCAGTTCTTC.

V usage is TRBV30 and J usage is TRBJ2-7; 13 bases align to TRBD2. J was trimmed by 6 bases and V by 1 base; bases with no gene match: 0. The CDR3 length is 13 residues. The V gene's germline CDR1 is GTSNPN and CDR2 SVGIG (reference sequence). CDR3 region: CAWSGLAGGEQYF. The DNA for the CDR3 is TGTGCCTGGAGTGGACTAGCGGGGGGCGAGCAGTACTTC.

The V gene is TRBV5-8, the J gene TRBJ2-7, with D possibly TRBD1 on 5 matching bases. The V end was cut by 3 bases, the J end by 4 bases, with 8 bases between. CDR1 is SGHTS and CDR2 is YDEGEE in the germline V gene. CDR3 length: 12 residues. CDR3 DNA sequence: TGTGCCAGCAGCTCTCAGGGATACGAGCAGTACTTC. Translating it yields CASSSQGYEQYF.

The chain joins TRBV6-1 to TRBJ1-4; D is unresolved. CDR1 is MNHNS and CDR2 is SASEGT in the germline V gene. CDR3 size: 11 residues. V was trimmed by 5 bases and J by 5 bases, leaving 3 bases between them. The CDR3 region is CASSQNEKLFF. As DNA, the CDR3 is TGTGCCAGCAGTCAAAATGAAAAACTGTTTTTT.

This chain's CDR3 is CASSPTDTLNTEAFF. The DNA of the CDR3 is TGCGCCAGCAGCCCAACAGACACATTGAACACTGAAGCTTTCTTT. The rearrangement uses TRBV5-1 and TRBJ1-1; D gene uncertain. CDR1 SGHRS and CDR2 YFSETQ come from the germline V gene. Trimming stripped 4 bases from V and 0 bases from J, with 13 bases between. The CDR3 sequence is 15 residues long. The variable domain in full, completed from reference TRBV5-1 and TRBJ1-1, reads KAGVTQTPRYLIKTRGQQVTLSCSPISGHRSVSWYQQTPGQGLQFLFEYFSETQRNKGNFPGRFSGRQFSNSRSEMNVSTLELGDSALYLCASSPTDTLNTEAFFGQGTRLTVV.

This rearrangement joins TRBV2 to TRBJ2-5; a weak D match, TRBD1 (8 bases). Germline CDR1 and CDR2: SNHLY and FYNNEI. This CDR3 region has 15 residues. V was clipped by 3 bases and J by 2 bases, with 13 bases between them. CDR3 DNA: TGTGCCAGCAGTGATGACAGGGGAGGGCAAGAGACCCAGTACTTC. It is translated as CASSDDRGGQETQYF.

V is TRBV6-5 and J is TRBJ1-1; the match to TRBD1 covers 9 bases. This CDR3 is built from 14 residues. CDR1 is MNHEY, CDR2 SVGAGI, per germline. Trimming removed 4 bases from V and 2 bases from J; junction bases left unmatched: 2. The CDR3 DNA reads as TGTGCCAGCAGTTGGGACAGGGTTAACACTGAAGCTTTCTTT. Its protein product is CASSWDRVNTEAFF.

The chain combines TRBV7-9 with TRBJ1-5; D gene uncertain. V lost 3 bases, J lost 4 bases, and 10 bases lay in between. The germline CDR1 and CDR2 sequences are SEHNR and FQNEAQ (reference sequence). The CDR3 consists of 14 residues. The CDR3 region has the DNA TGTGCCAGCAGCTTGGTGAGCGATAATCAGCCCCAGCATTTT. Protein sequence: CASSLVSDNQPQHF.

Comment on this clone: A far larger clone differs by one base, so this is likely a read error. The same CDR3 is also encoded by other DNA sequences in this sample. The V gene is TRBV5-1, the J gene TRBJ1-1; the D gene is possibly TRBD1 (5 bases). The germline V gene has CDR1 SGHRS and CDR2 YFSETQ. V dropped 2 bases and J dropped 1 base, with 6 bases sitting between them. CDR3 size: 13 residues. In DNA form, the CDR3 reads TGCGCCAGCAGCTTCCAGGGGAACACTGAAGCTTTCTTT. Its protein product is CASSFQGNTEAFF.

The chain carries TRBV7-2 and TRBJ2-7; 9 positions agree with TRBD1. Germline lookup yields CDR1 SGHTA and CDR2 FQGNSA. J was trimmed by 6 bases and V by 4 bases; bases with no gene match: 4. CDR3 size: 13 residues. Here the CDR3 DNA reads TGTGCCAGCAGCTCCGACAGGGGGTTCGAGCAGTACTTC. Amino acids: CASSSDRGFEQYF. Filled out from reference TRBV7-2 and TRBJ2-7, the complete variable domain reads GAGVSQSPSNKVTEKGKDVELRCDPISGHTALYWYRQSLGQGLEFLIYFQGNSAPDKSGLPSDRFSAERTGGSVSTLTIQRTQQEDSAVYLCASSSDRGFEQYFGPGTRLTVT.

As DNA, the CDR3 is TGTGCCAGCAGCGACCGGGAGGGACGCCCGGGGCAGTTCTTC. This gives the protein CASSDREGRPGQFF. The V gene is TRBV9, the J gene TRBJ2-1; 8 bases are a match to TRBD2. CDR1 and CDR2 from the germline V gene are SGDLS and YYNGEE. The CDR3 spans 14 residues. V was pared by 3 bases and J by 12 bases, with 11 bases of the junction left unmatched.

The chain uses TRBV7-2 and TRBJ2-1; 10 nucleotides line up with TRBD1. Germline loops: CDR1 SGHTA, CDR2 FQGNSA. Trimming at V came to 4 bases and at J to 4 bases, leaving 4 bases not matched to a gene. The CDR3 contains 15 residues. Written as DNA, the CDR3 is TGTGCCAGCAGCTCCGCGGGACAGGGGTACAATGAGCAGTTCTTC. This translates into CASSSAGQGYNEQFF. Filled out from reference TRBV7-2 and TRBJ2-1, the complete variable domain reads GAGVSQSPSNKVTEKGKDVELRCDPISGHTALYWYRQSLGQGLEFLIYFQGNSAPDKSGLPSDRFSAERTGGSVSTLTIQRTQQEDSAVYLCASSSAGQGYNEQFFGPGTRLTVL.

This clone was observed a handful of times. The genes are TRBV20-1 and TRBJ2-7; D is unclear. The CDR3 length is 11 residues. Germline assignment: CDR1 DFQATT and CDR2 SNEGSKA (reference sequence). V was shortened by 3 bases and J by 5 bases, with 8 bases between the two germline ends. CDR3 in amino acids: CSASHFDEQYF. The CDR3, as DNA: TGCAGTGCTAGCCATTTCGACGAGCAGTACTTC.

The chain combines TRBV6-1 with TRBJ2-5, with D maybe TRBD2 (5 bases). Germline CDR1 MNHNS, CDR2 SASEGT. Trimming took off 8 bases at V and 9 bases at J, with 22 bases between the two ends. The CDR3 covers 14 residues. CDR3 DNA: TGTGCCAGCCTCGAGGGAACAGAGCTGACGGCCCAGTACTTC. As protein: CASLEGTELTAQYF.

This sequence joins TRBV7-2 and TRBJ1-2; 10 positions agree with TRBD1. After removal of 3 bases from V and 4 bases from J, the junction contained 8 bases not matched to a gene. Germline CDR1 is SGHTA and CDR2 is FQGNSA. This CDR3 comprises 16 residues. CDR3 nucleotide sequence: TGTGCCAGCAGCTTTTCCGGACAGGGGGAGAGCTATGGCTACACCTTC. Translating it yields CASSFSGQGESYGYTF.

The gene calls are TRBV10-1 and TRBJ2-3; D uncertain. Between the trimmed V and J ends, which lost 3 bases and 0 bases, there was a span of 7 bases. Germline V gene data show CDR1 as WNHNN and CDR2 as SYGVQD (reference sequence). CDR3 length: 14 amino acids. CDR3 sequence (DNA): TGCGCCAGCAGTGACTCCTCGAGCACAGATACGCAGTATTTT. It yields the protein CASSDSSSTDTQYF.

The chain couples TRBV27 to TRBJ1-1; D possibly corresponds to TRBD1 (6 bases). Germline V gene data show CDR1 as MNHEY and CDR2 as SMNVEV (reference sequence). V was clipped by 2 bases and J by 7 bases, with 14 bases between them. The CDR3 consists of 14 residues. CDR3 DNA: TGTGCCAGCAGTTTAAGGTACAGGGAGGGTGAAGCTTTCTTT. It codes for CASSLRYREGEAFF.